This TCR beta chain was recorded in a study of CXCR3-negative and CXCR3-positive naive CD8 T cells. In regard to this clonotype: The antigen is not known.

With UMI labels, 5' RACE was used to prepare the TRB cDNA libraries. TCRdb reworked the 5' RACE reads into one entry per CDR3 protein, no DNA. In all, the sample yields tens of thousands of distinct CDR3 sequences. The CDR3 runs to 15 residues. Whole-study findings and limits: Naive CXCR3-positive cells had TRB CDR3s more hydrophobic than those of CXCR3-negative naive cells. Diversity was high in both naive subsets and much lower in memory cells. The authors found comparable surface CD5 between naive subsets and inferred TCR strength from TRB CDR3 properties. Memory cells showed distinct TRBV-TRBJ patterns, while the two naive subsets matched.

The material sequenced was naive CXCR3+ CD8+ T cells from blood. Subset specified: CD45RO-CCR7+CD27+CD95- naive CD8+ T cells expressing CXCR3 (TNR3+). The clonotype originates from a human donor in good health. Some clones in this sample may be carry-over from other donors' samples. This chain joins TRBV12-3 or TRBV12-4 and TRBJ2-3; TCRdb proposes TRBD1, but this gene call is untestable without DNA. The CDR3 protein is CASNGGGPTTDTQYF.